The 26 T cell receptor beta chains given below trace back to one sample, sequenced in a study of shared clonotypes between healthy human individuals. Profiled with immunoSEQ multiplex PCR; TCRdb holds only in-frame clones, not every one. This repertoire shows 2 million to 2.5 million clones, over 85% found once; its top ten account for 0.39%. Sequencing was performed on naive CD4+ T cells from PBMCs. The subset denotes: CD45RA+ positively selected. These receptors came from a man between 18 and 29 years old in good health. Some clones in this sample may be carry-over from other donors' samples.

This clone was counted once. The chain combines TRBV4-2 with TRBJ2-2; D remains ambiguous. V was shortened by 1 base and J by 0 bases, with 6 bases between the two germline ends. The germline V gene encodes CDR1 LGHNA and CDR2 YNFKEQ. The CDR3 is made up of 15 amino acids. CDR3 sequence (DNA): TGTGCCAGCAGCCAAGGGCCCTCGAACACCGGGGAGCTGTTTTTT. Amino acids: CASSQGPSNTGELFF.

J is TRBJ2-5 and V is TRBV9; D may match TRBD1 or TRBD2 (6 bases each). V dropped 0 bases and J dropped 7 bases, with 13 bases sitting between them. Germline V gene sequence: CDR1 SGDLS, CDR2 YYNGEE. This CDR3 comprises 14 residues. CDR3: CASSVDPGGGTQYF. As DNA, the CDR3 is TGTGCCAGCAGCGTAGATCCCGGAGGGGGGACCCAGTACTTC.

The chain links TRBV30 to TRBJ1-1, with TRBD1 as a possible D gene (6 bases). The CDR3 loop spans 12 amino acids. Germline lookup yields CDR1 GTSNPN and CDR2 SVGIG (reference sequence). V lost 1 base and J 11 bases, leaving 14 bases between the germline ends. This CDR3 reads CAWSGGEGVAFF. The CDR3 nucleotides read TGTGCCTGGAGTGGGGGCGAGGGGGTTGCTTTCTTT.

The genes are TRBV6-1 and TRBJ1-2; no clear D gene. Germline V gives CDR1 MNHNS, CDR2 SASEGT. This CDR3 comprises 15 residues. V lost 2 bases and J lost 4, with 14 bases in between. CDR3 nucleotide sequence: TGTGCCAGCAGTGAAACCGCCACGCGGGGCTATGGCTACACCTTC. The encoded protein is CASSETATRGYGYTF.

The chain has TRBV19 and TRBJ1-2; tentatively, D is TRBD1 (5 bases). The V gene's germline CDR1 is LNHDA and CDR2 SQIVND (reference sequence). Between the trimmed V and J ends, which lost 8 bases and 4 bases, there was a span of 14 bases. The length of the CDR3 is 13 residues. Here the CDR3 reads CASGTVLGYGYTF. The DNA for the CDR3 is TGTGCCAGTGGGACTGTCCTCGGCTATGGCTACACCTTC.

CDR3 sequence: CASSLGGASGKTNEQFF. CDR3 DNA sequence: TGTGCCAGCAGCTTAGGGGGCGCTAGCGGGAAAACTAATGAGCAGTTCTTC. The chain has TRBV7-3 and TRBJ2-1; 9 nucleotides line up with TRBD2. CDR3 size: 17 residues. Germline V gene lookup returns CDR1 SGHTA and CDR2 FQGTGA. V gave up 2 bases and J gave up 7 bases; unmatched junction bases: 12.

V and J are TRBV4-2 and TRBJ2-1, with 14 nucleotides matching TRBD2. The CDR3 is 18 residues long. The junction had 13 bases not matched to a gene; V was cut back by 11 bases and J by 1 base. Germline loops: CDR1 LGHNA, CDR2 YNFKEQ. DNA for the CDR3: TGTGCCGTAAACCGGGGGACTAGCGGGAGTGGGTCCTACAATGAGCAGTTCTTC. As protein: CAVNRGTSGSGSYNEQFF.

The chain uses TRBV15 and TRBJ2-3; perhaps TRBD1 as D (6 bases). V lost 1 base and J 5 bases, leaving 13 bases between the germline ends. The CDR3 covers 15 residues. From germline, CDR1 is LNHNV and CDR2 YYDKDF (reference sequence). CDR3 coding DNA: TGTGCCACCAGCAGAGTGGGGGCCCACAGAGATACGCAGTATTTT. Translation: CATSRVGAHRDTQYF.

V gene TRBV5-1 combines with J gene TRBJ2-5, with 8 bases matching TRBD2. Germline loops: CDR1 SGHRS, CDR2 YFSETQ. Trimming cost V 4 bases and J 5 bases; bases outside gene matches: 10. The CDR3 covers 15 residues. As DNA, the CDR3 is TGCGCCAGCAGCCGGACGGGAGGGCCCAGGGAGACCCAGTACTTC. This gives the protein CASSRTGGPRETQYF.

This chain joins TRBV30 and TRBJ2-3, with a possible D match to TRBD2 (5 bases). Germline assignment: CDR1 GTSNPN and CDR2 SVGIG (reference sequence). The CDR3 runs to 13 residues. V was trimmed by 7 bases and J by 1 base, leaving 12 bases between them. The CDR3: CASLARRTDTQYF. DNA of the CDR3: TGTGCCTCGCTAGCTCGCCGCACAGATACGCAGTATTTT.

As concerns this clone: Other DNA sequences from this sample encode an identical CDR3 as well. The chain has TRBV28 and TRBJ2-7; 7 positions match TRBD1. From germline, CDR1 is MDHEN and CDR2 SYDVKM. CDR3 length: 12 amino acids. V was clipped by 6 bases and J by 7 bases; unmatched bases: 6. Here the CDR3 DNA reads TGTGCCAGCAGCCTACAGGGGAGAGAGCAGTACTTC. Translating gives CASSLQGREQYF.

The rearrangement links TRBV4-3 to TRBJ2-4, with no clear D. V was pared by 4 bases and J by 3 bases, with 16 bases between. Germline V gene data show CDR1 as LGHNA and CDR2 as YSLEER. This CDR3 comprises 16 residues. CDR3 bases: TGCGCCAGCAGCCGGTACGTGGAGATGGACAAAAACATTCAGTACTTC. It encodes CASSRYVEMDKNIQYF.

The V call is TRBV6-1, the J call TRBJ1-2; D ambiguous. The CDR3 has 13 residues. The germline V gene encodes CDR1 MNHNS and CDR2 SASEGT. The V end was cut by 11 bases, the J end by 4 bases, with 17 bases between. The CDR3 here is CAGAEVYGYGYTF. The CDR3 DNA is TGTGCCGGAGCGGAGGTTTATGGCTATGGCTACACCTTC.

CDR3 sequence: CASSEAGMSTDTQYF. The CDR3 DNA reads as TGTGCCAGCAGTGAAGCAGGGATGAGCACAGATACGCAGTATTTT. The J gene is TRBJ2-3, the V gene TRBV6-1; D is uncertain. V dropped 0 bases and J dropped 0 bases, with 7 bases sitting between them. The CDR3 has 15 residues. Germline V gives CDR1 MNHNS, CDR2 SASEGT.

The genes are TRBV9 and TRBJ1-3; no definite D call. The CDR3 has 15 amino acids. With 0 bases removed from V and 0 bases from J, the gap between germline ends came to 7 bases. The germline gives CDR1 SGDLS, CDR2 YYNGEE. The DNA of the CDR3 is TGTGCCAGCAGCGTAGCGAGGAGCTCTGGAAACACCATATATTTT. Translation gives CASSVARSSGNTIYF.

The rearrangement joins TRBV6-1 to TRBJ1-5; D uncertain. The germline V gene encodes CDR1 MNHNS and CDR2 SASEGT. With 1 base removed from V and 5 bases from J, the gap between germline ends came to 6 bases. This CDR3 has 13 residues. CDR3 DNA sequence: TGTGCCAGCAGTGAAGTGATTGATCAGCCCCAGCATTTT. Its translation: CASSEVIDQPQHF.

The J gene is TRBJ2-7, the V gene TRBV29-1, with D possibly TRBD2 on 7 matching bases. CDR1 is SQVTM and CDR2 is ANQGSEA in the germline V gene. The V end was cut by 5 bases, the J end by 11 bases, with 16 bases between. CDR3 length equals 11 residues. CDR3 residues: CSVLKQGGKYF. CDR3 coding DNA: TGCAGCGTTCTTAAACAGGGAGGGAAGTACTTC.

This chain joins TRBV7-2 and TRBJ2-7; 8 bases agree with TRBD1. Looked up from germline, CDR1 is SGHTA and CDR2 is FQGNSA. The length of the CDR3 is 13 residues. J was trimmed by 6 bases and V by 6 bases; bases with no gene match: 7. CDR3 sequence reads: CASSSGQGSEQYF. DNA of the CDR3: TGTGCCAGCAGTTCAGGACAGGGTAGCGAGCAGTACTTC.

The chain uses TRBV11-1 and TRBJ2-3; unclear D gene. Germline CDR1 is SGHAT and CDR2 is FQDESV (reference sequence). The CDR3 loop spans 14 amino acids. With 0 bases removed from V and 1 base from J, the gap between germline ends came to 5 bases. CDR3 protein: CASSLASRTDTQYF. CDR3 DNA: TGTGCCAGCAGCTTAGCCTCCCGCACAGATACGCAGTATTTT.

The chain recombines TRBV11-3 with TRBJ2-5; 8 nucleotides agree with TRBD2. Germline CDR1 reads SGHNT; CDR2 reads YENEEA. Trimming at V came to 3 bases and at J to 5 bases, leaving 5 bases not matched to a gene. The CDR3 is made up of 14 amino acids. DNA for the CDR3: TGTGCCAGCAGCTTCGGGGGGGCTGAGGAGACCCAGTACTTC. Its protein is CASSFGGAEETQYF.

The CDR3 DNA reads as TGTGCCAGCAGGACTCCGGGAGACCACAATGAGCAGTTCTTC. It encodes CASRTPGDHNEQFF. This sequence joins TRBV6-5 and TRBJ2-1; the D gene is possibly TRBD2 (6 bases). The germline V and J ends were trimmed by 6 bases and 5 bases, with 14 bases remaining between them. This CDR3 is built from 14 residues. Germline CDR1 and CDR2: MNHEY and SVGAGI.

V usage is TRBV5-1 and J usage is TRBJ1-4; D perhaps matches TRBD1 (6 bases). The CDR3 has 13 amino acids. In germline, CDR1 is SGHRS, CDR2 YFSETQ. With 4 bases removed from V and 15 bases from J, the gap between germline ends came to 19 bases. DNA for the CDR3: TGCGCCAGCAGCCTGGAACTCCGGGACAAGTTGTTTTTT. Translated, it gives CASSLELRDKLFF. Together with reference TRBV5-1 and TRBJ1-4, the CDR3 gives the full variable domain: KAGVTQTPRYLIKTRGQQVTLSCSPISGHRSVSWYQQTPGQGLQFLFEYFSETQRNKGNFPGRFSGRQFSNSRSEMNVSTLELGDSALYLCASSLELRDKLFFGSGTQLSVL.

The chain links TRBV5-1 to TRBJ2-5, with 9 nucleotides matching TRBD2. Germline values: CDR1 SGHRS, CDR2 YFSETQ. Trimming cost V 0 bases and J 5 bases; bases outside gene matches: 8. The CDR3 runs 16 residues. For the CDR3, the DNA is TGCGCCAGCAGCTTGGCCCTAGCGGGATCTTGGGAGACCCAGTACTTC. Translation: CASSLALAGSWETQYF.

J is TRBJ2-1 and V is TRBV15; D might be TRBD2 (6 bases). V was clipped by 0 bases and J by 4 bases, with 13 bases between them. The germline V gene has CDR1 LNHNV and CDR2 YYDKDF (reference sequence). CDR3 length equals 16 residues. CDR3 amino acids: CATSRDLTSSYNEQFF. Written as DNA, the CDR3 is TGTGCCACCAGCAGAGATCTAACTAGCAGTTACAATGAGCAGTTCTTC.

The V call is TRBV5-6, the J call TRBJ2-5; the D gene is possibly TRBD1 (6 bases). Trimming shortened V by 1 base and J by 2 bases, and 9 bases separated the two germline ends. CDR1 and CDR2 from the germline V gene are SGHDT and YYEEEE. There are 14 residues in the CDR3. In DNA, the CDR3 is TGTGCCAGCAGCTTGCCCCAGGGGCAAGAGACCCAGTACTTC. This encodes CASSLPQGQETQYF. Complete variable domain (other parts from reference TRBV5-6 and TRBJ2-5): DAGVTQSPTHLIKTRGQQVTLRCSPKSGHDTVSWYQQALGQGPQFIFQYYEEEERQRGNFPDRFSGHQFPNYSSELNVNALLLGDSALYLCASSLPQGQETQYFGPGTRLLVL.

The gene calls are TRBV5-8 and TRBJ2-7; TRBD1 is a possible D gene (5 bases). This CDR3 has 16 amino acids. Germline V gene lookup returns CDR1 SGHTS and CDR2 YDEGEE. V was shortened by 1 base and J by 3 bases, with 17 bases between the two germline ends. This chain's CDR3 is CASSLFMVLGHYEQYF. The CDR3 DNA follows: TGTGCCAGCAGCTTGTTCATGGTTTTGGGGCACTACGAGCAGTACTTC.